The 8 T cell receptor beta chains presented below share a single source sample, sequenced in a study of beta chain features in type 1 diabetes. Expressed TCRB transcripts got sequenced, as all isolated RNA was reverse transcribed. Here immunoSEQ multiplex PCR was the method, and the copy in TCRdb shows in-frame clones only, minus some. The data hold about 180,000 clones, with more than 10% observed a single time. Specimen: central memory CD4+ T cells from blood. The receptors derive from a young woman in good health.

The rearrangement links TRBV30 to TRBJ1-4; TRBD1 agrees at 7 bases. CDR3 length equals 14 residues. The V gene's germline CDR1 is GTSNPN and CDR2 SVGIG (reference sequence). V gave up 5 bases and J gave up 7 bases; unmatched junction bases: 10. The CDR3: CAWDRAAGGEKLFF. For the CDR3, the DNA is TGTGCCTGGGACAGGGCCGCTGGAGGTGAAAAACTGTTTTTT.

This clone was counted between two and nine times. The chain employs TRBV9 and TRBJ2-1; 8 nucleotides line up with TRBD2. CDR1 and CDR2 (germline): SGDLS, YYNGEE. The CDR3 spans 18 residues. V lost 4 bases and J lost 2; bases outside the gene matches: 14. The CDR3 protein is CASSRVSSGRRAYNEQFF. The CDR3 region has the DNA TGTGCCAGCAGCCGAGTTTCCAGCGGGAGAAGGGCCTACAATGAGCAGTTCTTC.

The chain joins TRBV28 to TRBJ2-7; D perhaps matches TRBD1 (6 bases). The V and J ends lost 5 bases and 6 bases respectively, with 8 bases between them. In germline, CDR1 is MDHEN, CDR2 SYDVKM. This CDR3 has 11 amino acids. The CDR3 DNA follows: TGTGCCAGCAGTAGGGACACCGAGCAGTACTTC. Protein: CASSRDTEQYF.

This clone has just a few counts. The chain couples TRBV5-1 to TRBJ2-7, with 8 bases fitting TRBD2. The CDR3 has 18 amino acids. J was trimmed by 0 bases and V by 6 bases; bases with no gene match: 17. CDR1 and CDR2 from the germline V gene are SGHRS and YFSETQ. The DNA of the CDR3 is TGCGCCAGCACCTTTACCAGTGCCGGGACTAGGAGCTCCTACGAGCAGTACTTC. Translation gives CASTFTSAGTRSSYEQYF.

This clone was counted a few times. This sequence joins TRBV7-2 and TRBJ1-5, with D tentatively TRBD1 (5 bases). CDR3 length: 13 residues. Per germline, CDR1 SGHTA and CDR2 FQGNSA. The V end lost 4 bases, the J end lost 7 bases, and 11 bases lay between the germline ends. The CDR3 DNA is TGTGCCAGCAGCTCTCGACAGCCCCAGCCCCAGCATTTT. Protein: CASSSRQPQPQHF.

The chain uses TRBV28 and TRBJ2-6; D gene ambiguous. The CDR3 loop spans 16 amino acids. From germline, CDR1 is MDHEN and CDR2 SYDVKM. V dropped 2 bases and J dropped 1 base, with 9 bases sitting between them. In nucleotides, the CDR3 is TGTGCCAGCAGTTTAACGGTTTGGTCTGGGGCCAACGTCCTGACTTTC. Amino acids: CASSLTVWSGANVLTF.

V usage is TRBV7-2 and J usage is TRBJ2-3; 8 bases map to TRBD1. There are 15 residues in the CDR3. Per the germline V gene, CDR1 is SGHTA and CDR2 is FQGNSA. The junction had 6 bases not matched to a gene; V was cut back by 5 bases and J by 2 bases. Here the CDR3 reads CASSPRQGITDTQYF. DNA of the CDR3: TGTGCCAGCAGCCCTCGACAGGGGATCACAGATACGCAGTATTTT.

The chain is built from TRBV9 and TRBJ2-2; D may be TRBD2 (6 bases). Germline V CDR1 and CDR2: SGDLS, YYNGEE. The CDR3 spans 15 residues. Trimming cost V 4 bases and J 6 bases, with 16 bases left between them. The CDR3 bases are TGTGCCAGCAGCCCCCTGACTAGTGGATCCGGGGAGCTGTTTTTT. Its translation: CASSPLTSGSGELFF.